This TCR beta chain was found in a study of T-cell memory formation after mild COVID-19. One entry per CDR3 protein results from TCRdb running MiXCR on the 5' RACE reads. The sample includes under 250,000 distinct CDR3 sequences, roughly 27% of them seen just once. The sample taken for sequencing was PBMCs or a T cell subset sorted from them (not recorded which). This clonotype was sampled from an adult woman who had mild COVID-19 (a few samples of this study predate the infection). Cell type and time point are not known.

The CDR3 DNA reads as TGTGCCACCAGTGATCCTCGGAGTAGCGGGACGACCGGGGAGCTGTTTTTT. It is translated as CATSDPRSSGTTGELFF. The V gene is TRBV24-1, the J gene TRBJ2-2, with 8 bases lining up with TRBD2. The length of the CDR3 is 17 residues. The germline V gene has CDR1 KGHDR and CDR2 SFDVKD. J was trimmed by 5 bases and V by 3 bases; bases with no gene match: 10.